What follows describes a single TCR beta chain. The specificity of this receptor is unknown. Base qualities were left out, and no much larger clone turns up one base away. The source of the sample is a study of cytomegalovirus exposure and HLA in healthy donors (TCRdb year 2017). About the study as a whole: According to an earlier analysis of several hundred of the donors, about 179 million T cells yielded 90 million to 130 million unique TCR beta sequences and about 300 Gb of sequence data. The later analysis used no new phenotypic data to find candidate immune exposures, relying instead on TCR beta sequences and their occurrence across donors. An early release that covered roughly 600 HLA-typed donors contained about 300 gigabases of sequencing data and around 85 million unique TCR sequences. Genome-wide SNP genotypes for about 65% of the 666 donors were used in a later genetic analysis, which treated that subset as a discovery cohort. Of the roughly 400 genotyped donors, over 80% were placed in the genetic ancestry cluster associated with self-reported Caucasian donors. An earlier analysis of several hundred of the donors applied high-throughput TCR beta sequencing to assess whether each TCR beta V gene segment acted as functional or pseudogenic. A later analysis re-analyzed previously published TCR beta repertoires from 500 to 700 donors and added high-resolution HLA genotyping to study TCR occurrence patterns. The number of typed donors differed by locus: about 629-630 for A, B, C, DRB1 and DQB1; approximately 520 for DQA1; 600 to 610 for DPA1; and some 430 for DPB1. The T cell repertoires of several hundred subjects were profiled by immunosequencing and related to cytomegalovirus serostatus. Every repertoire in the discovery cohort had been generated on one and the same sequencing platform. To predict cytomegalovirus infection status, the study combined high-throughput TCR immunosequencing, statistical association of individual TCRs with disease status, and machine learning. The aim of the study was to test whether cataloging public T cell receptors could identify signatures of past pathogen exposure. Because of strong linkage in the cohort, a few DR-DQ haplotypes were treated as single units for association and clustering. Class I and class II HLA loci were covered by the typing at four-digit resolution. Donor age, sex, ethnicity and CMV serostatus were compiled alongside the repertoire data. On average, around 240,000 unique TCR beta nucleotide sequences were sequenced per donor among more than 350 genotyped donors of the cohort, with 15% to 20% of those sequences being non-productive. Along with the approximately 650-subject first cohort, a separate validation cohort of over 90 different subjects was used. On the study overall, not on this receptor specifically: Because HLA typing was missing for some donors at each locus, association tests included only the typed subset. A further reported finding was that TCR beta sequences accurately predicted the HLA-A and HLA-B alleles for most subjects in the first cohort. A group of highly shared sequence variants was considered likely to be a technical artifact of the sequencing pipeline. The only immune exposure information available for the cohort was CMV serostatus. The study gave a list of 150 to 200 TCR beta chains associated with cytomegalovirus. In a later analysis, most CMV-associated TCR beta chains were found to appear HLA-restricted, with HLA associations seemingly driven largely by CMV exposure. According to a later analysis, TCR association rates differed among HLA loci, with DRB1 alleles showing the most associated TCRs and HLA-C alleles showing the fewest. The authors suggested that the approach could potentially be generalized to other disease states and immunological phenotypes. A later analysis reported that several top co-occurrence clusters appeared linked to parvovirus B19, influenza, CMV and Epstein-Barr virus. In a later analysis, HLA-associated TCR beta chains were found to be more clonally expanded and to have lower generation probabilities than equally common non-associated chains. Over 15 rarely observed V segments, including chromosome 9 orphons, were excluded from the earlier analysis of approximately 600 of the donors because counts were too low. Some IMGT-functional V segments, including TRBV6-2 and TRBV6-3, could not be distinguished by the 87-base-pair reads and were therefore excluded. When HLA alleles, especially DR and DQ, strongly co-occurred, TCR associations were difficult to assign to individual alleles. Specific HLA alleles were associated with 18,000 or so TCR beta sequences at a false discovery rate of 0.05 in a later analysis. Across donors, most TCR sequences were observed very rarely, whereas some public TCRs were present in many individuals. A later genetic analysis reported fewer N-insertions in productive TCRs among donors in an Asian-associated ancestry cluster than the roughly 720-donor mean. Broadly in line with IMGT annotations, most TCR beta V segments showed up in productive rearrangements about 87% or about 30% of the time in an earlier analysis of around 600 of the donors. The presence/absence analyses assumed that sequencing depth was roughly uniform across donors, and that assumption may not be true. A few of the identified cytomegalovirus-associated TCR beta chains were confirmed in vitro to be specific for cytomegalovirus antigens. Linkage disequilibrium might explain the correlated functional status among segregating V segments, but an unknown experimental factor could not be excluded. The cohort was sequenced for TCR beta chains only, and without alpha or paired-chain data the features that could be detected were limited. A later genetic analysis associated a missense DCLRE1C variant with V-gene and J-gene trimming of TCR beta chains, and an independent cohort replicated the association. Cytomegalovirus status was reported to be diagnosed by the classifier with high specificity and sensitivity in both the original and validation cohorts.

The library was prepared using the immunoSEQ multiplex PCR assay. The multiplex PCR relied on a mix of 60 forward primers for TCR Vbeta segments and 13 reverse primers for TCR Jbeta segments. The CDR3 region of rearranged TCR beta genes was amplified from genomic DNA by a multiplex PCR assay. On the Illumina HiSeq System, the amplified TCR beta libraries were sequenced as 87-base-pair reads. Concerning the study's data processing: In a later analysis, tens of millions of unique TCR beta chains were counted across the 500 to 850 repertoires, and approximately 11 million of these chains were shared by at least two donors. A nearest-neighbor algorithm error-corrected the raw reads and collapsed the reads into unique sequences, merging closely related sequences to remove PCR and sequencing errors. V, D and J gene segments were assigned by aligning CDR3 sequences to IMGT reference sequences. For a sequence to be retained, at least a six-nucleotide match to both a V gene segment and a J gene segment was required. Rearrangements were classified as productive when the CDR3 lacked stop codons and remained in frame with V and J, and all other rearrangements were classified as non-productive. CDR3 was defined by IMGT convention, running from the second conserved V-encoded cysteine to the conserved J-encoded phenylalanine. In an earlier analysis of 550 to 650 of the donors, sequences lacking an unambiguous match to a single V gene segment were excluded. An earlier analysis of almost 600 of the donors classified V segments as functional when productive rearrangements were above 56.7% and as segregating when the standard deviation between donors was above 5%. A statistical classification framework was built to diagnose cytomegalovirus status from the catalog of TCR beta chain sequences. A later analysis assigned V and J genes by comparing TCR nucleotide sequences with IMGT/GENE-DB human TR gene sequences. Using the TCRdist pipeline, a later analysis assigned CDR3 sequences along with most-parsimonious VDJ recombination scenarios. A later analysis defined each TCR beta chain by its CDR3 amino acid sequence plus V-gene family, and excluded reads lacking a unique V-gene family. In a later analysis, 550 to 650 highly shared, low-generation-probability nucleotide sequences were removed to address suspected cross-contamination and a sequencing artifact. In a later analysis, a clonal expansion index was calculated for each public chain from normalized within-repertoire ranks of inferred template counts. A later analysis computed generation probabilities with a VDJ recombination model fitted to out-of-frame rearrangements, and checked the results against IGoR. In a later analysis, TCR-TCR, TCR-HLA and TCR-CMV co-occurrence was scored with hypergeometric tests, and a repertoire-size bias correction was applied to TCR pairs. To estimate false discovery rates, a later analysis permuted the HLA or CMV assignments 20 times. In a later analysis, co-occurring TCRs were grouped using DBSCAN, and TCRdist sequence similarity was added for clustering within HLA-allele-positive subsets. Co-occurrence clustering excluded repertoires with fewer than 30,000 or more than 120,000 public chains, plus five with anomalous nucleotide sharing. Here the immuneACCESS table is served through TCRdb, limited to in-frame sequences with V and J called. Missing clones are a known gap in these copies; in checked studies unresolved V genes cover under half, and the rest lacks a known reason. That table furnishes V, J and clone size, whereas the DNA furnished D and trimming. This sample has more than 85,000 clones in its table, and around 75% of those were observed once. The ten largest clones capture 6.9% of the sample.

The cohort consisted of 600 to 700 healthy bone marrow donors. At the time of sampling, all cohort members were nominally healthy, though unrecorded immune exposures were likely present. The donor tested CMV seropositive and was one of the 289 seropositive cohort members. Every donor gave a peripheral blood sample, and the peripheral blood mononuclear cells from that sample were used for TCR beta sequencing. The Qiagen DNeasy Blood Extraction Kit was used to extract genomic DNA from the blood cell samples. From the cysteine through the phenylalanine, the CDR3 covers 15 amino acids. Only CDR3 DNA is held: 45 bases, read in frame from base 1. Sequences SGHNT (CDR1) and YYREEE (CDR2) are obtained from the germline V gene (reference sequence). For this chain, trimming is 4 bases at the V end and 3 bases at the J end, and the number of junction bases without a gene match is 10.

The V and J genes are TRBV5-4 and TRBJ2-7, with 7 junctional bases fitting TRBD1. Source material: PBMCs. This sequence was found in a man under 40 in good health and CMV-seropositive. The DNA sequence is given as TGTGCCAGCAGCACCGCAGCAGGGGGTGGCTACGAGCAGTACTTC. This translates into CASSTAAGGGYEQYF.